This T cell receptor (beta chain) comes out of a study of blood T cell repertoires in COVID-19. The trim removed 3 bases at V and 5 bases at J, leaving 4 bases unmatched. CDR1 is LNHDA and CDR2 is SQIVND in the germline V gene (reference sequence). CDR3 length: 14 amino acids. Repertoires were generated with immunoSEQ multiplex PCR, while TCRdb's copy carries only in-frame clones and drops some. The sample has some 400,000 clones, 80% to 90% seen once. The sequenced sample consisted of PBMCs or T cells enriched from blood (not recorded which). The receptor's source is a man younger than 40 who had recovered from COVID-19. The rearrangement uses TRBV19 and TRBJ2-5, with 9 nucleotides matching TRBD1. The DNA of the CDR3 is TGTGCCAGTAGTATGCGGGACAGGGTGGAGACCCAGTACTTC. Its protein is CASSMRDRVETQYF.